Listed below are T cell receptor beta chains from one sample, sequenced in a study of vaccination effects on CD4 cells after COVID-19. Only in-frame clones appear in the TCRdb table, and some are missing; sequencing was by immunoSEQ multiplex PCR. The sample contains tens of thousands of clones, nearly 75% of which appear only once. The antigens of these receptors remain unknown. The sequenced sample was CD4+ T cells from PBMCs cultured with HCoV-OC43 spike peptides, obtained after COVID-19 vaccination. Receptors originate from a human donor who received a COVID-19 vaccine. CDR3s include the opening cysteine and the closing phenylalanine or tryptophan. D genes are given only for firm matches. Size tells how often a clone was seen (once, few, many) or the class of an expanded clone, and some rows leave it out.

D gene | clone size | V gene | CDR3 protein
TRBD2 | NA | TRBV3-1/TRBV3-2 | CASSRTGGSSTDTQYF
TRBD2 | few | TRBV4-1 | CASSPGSAGEIYEQYF
TRBD2 | NA | TRBV5-1 | CASSLVTSGYNEQFF
NA | NA | TRBV14 | CASSQGEGAGNTIYF
NA | once | TRBV5-1 | CASSPGWGTLGEKLFF
NA | NA | TRBV19 | CASSMHTSGRGSPLHF
NA | NA | TRBV6-5 | CASRTGAASTDTQYF
NA | NA | TRBV7-6 | CASSFTGALPRGYTF
NA | NA | TRBV7-6 | CASSPTSQGTDTQYF
NA | NA | TRBV7-2 | CASSTGPVGTYEQYF
NA | NA | TRBV10-3 | CAISGRTPDSPLHF
NA | few | TRBV6-1 | CASSEGKYGYTF
TRBD1 | NA | TRBV3-1/TRBV3-2 | CASGNLDRGKLFF
NA | NA | TRBV18 | CASSPKETQYF
NA | NA | TRBV7-2 | CASSPMIEQYF
NA | NA | TRBV11-2 | CASTPGTDTQYF
TRBD1 | NA | TRBV6-5 | CASRDSGGYGYTF
TRBD1 | NA | TRBV19 | CASSRQGIGNTIYF
NA | NA | TRBV27 | CASSPQGNYGYTF
NA | NA | TRBV27 | CASSPQGGIPDTQYF
NA | NA | TRBV2 | CASSDPGTYNEQFF
NA | NA | TRBV2 | CATTGQTNSPLHF
TRBD2 | NA | TRBV19 | CASSTRTSDTQTQYF
NA | once | TRBV7-2 | CASSLASRTGELFF
TRBD1 | NA | TRBV5-1 | CASSPRDRGYDGYTF
NA | NA | TRBV18 | CASSPSQNTEAFF
NA | NA | TRBV18 | CASSPKFLDQPQHF